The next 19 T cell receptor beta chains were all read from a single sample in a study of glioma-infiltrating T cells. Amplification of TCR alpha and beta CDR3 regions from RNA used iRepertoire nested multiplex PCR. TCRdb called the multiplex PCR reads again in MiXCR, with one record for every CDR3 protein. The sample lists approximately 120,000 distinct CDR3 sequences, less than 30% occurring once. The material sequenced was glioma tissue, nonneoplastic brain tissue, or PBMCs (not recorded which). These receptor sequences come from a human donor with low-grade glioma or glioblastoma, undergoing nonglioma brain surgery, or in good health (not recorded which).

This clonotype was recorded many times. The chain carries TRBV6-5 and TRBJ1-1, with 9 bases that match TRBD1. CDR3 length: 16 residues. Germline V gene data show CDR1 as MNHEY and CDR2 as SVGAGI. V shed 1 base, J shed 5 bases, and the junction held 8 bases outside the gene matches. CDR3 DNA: TGTGCCAGCAGTTACTTGAGGACAGGGGCGGGAACTGAAGCTTTCTTT. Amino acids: CASSYLRTGAGTEAFF.

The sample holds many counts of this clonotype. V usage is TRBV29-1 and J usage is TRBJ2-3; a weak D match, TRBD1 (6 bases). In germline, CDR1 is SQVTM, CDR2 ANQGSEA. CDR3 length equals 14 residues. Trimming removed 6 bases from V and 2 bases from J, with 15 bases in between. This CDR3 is CSVGLRTATDTQYF. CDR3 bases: TGCAGCGTGGGTCTTCGGACAGCCACAGATACGCAGTATTTT.

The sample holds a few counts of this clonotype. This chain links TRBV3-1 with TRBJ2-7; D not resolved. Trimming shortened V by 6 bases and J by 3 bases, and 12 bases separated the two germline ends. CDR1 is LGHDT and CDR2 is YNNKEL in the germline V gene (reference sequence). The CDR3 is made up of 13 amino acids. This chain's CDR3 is CASRNLVSYEQYF. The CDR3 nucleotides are TGTGCCAGCAGGAACCTCGTGAGCTACGAGCAGTACTTC.

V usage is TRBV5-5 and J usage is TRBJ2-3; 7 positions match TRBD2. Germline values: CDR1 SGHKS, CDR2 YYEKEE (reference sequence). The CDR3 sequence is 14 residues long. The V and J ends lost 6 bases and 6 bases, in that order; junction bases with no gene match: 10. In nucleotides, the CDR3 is TGTGCCAGCACGACCACCCGGGAGGCGGATACGCAGTATTTT. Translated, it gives CASTTTREADTQYF.

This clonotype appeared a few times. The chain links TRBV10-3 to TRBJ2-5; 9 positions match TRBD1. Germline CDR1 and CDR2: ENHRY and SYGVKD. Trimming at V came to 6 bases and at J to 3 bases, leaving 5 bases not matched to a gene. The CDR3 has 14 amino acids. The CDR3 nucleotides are TGTGCCATCAGCCCCGGGACAGGGAAAGAGACCCAGTACTTC. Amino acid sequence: CAISPGTGKETQYF.

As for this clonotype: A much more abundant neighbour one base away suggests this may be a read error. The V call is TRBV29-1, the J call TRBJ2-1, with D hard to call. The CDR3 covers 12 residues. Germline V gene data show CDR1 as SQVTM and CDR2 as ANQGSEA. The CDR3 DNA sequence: TGCAGCGTAAAGGAGAGCTACAATGAGCAGCTCTTC. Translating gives CSVKESYNEQLF.

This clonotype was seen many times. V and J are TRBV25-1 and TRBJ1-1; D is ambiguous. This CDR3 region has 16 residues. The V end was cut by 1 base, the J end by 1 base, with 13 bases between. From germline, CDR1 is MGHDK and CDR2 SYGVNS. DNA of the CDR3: TGTGCCAGCAGTGAATCCAGAAAGGGCCGGAACACTGAAGCTTTCTTT. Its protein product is CASSESRKGRNTEAFF.

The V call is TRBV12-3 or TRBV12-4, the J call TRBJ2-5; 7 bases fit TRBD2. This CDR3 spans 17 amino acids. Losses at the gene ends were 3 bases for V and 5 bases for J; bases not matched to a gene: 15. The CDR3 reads CASSFWTGEGLMETQYF. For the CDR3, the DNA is TGTGCCAGCAGTTTTTGGACGGGGGAGGGTTTGATGGAGACCCAGTACTTC.

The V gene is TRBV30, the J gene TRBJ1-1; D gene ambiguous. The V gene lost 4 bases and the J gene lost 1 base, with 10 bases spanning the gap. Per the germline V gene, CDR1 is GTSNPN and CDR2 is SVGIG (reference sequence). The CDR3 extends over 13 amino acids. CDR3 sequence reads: CAWIARTNTEAFF. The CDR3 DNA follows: TGTGCCTGGATCGCCAGGACGAACACTGAAGCTTTCTTT.

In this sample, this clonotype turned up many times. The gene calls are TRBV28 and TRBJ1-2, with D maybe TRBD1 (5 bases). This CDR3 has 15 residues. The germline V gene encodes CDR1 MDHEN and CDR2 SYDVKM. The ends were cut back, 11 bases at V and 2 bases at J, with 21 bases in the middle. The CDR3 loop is CAAALKRRDNYGYTF. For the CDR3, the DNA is TGTGCCGCAGCACTGAAGCGGCGGGACAACTATGGCTACACCTTC.

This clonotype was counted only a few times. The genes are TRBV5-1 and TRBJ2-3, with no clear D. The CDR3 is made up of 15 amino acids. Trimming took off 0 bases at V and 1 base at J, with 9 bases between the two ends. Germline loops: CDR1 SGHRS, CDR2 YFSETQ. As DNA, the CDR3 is TGCGCCAGCAGCTTGGACTCCGAAGGCACAGATACGCAGTATTTT. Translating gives CASSLDSEGTDTQYF.

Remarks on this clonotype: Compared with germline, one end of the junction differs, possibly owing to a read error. As DNA, the CDR3 is TGTGCCAGCATTTACGGCAGGGGGCGCGGTGAGGCTTTCTTT. Protein: CASIYGRGRGEAFF. This rearrangement joins TRBV6-5 to TRBJ1-1, with 8 bases matching TRBD1. CDR1 MNHEY and CDR2 SVGAGI come from the germline V gene. The CDR3 has 14 amino acids.

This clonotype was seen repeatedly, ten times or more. This CDR3 reads CASSPTGVEPNSPLHF. In DNA form, the CDR3 reads TGTGCCAGCAGTCCGACAGGGGTCGAGCCGAATTCACCCCTCCACTTT. This chain links TRBV28 with TRBJ1-6; TRBD1 agrees at 8 bases. CDR1 is MDHEN, CDR2 SYDVKM, per germline. The CDR3 covers 16 residues. The junction had 10 bases not matched to a gene; V was cut back by 5 bases and J by 7 bases. Looking up the rest from reference TRBV28 and TRBJ1-6 gives the full variable domain: DVKVTQSSRYLVKRTGEKVFLECVQDMDHENMFWYRQDPGLGLRLIYFSYDVKMKEKGDIPEGYSVSREKKERFSLILESASTNQTSMYLCASSPTGVEPNSPLHFGNGTRLTVT.

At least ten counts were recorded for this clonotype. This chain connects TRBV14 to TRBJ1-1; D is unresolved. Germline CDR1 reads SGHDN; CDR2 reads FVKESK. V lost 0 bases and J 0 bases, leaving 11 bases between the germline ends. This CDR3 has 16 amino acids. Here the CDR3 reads CASSQDLGSLNTEAFF. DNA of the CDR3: TGTGCCAGCAGCCAAGATCTTGGCAGCCTGAACACTGAAGCTTTCTTT.

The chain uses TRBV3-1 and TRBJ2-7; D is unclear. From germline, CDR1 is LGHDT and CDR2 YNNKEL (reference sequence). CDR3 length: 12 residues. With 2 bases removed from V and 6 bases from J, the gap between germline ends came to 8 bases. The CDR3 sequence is CASSQNQAEQYF. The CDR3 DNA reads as TGTGCCAGCAGCCAAAATCAGGCCGAGCAGTACTTC.

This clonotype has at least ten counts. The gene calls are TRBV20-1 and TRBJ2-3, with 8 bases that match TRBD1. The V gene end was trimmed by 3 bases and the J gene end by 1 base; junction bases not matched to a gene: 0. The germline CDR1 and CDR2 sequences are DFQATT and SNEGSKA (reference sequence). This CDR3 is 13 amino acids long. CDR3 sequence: CSARTGGTDTQYF. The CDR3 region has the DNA TGCAGTGCTAGGACAGGGGGCACAGATACGCAGTATTTT.

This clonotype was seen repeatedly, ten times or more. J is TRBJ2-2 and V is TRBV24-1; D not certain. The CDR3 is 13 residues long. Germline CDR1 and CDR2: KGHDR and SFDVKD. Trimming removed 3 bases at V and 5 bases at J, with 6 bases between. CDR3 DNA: TGTGCCACCAGTGATCTAGTGACCGGGGAGCTGTTTTTT. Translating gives CATSDLVTGELFF.

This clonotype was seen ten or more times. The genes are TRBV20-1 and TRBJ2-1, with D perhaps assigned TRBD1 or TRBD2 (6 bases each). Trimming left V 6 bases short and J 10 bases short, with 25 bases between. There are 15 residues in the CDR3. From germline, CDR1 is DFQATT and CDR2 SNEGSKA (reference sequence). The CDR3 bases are TGCAGTGCAGGGGGGACTCGGGAGAGAGGTAGCGAGCAGTTCTTC. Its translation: CSAGGTRERGSEQFF.

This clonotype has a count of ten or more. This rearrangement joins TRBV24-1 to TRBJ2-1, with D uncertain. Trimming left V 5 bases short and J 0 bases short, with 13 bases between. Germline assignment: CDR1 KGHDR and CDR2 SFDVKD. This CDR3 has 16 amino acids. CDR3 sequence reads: CATSGSVSSSYNEQFF. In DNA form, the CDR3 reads TGTGCCACCAGTGGCTCCGTTTCTAGCTCCTACAATGAGCAGTTCTTC.